These 20 T cell receptor beta chains were all obtained from the same sample, sequenced in a study of patients and donors after allogeneic stem cell transplantation. Each CDR3 protein is one row after TCRdb ran MiXCR on the RT-PCR reads. The sample contains about 410,000 distinct CDR3 sequences, roughly 17% of which appear only once. Sequencing was performed on blood, either unsorted or a sorted T cell fraction (not recorded which). The receptors stem from a human donor who was either an allogeneic HSCT recipient or a stem cell or donor lymphocyte infusion donor (not recorded which). It is not recorded whose cells these are; they may come from a transplant donor.

The table lists this clonotype with a few counts. The rearrangement links TRBV9 to TRBJ2-7; D uncertain. The CDR3 is 14 residues long. V was cut by 4 bases and J by 2 bases, with 13 bases left in between. Germline V gives CDR1 SGDLS, CDR2 YYNGEE. This chain's CDR3 is CASSLRADAYEQYF. CDR3 in DNA: TGTGCCAGCAGCCTCCGGGCAGATGCCTACGAGCAGTACTTC.

The chain joins TRBV7-9 to TRBJ2-1, with TRBD1 as a possible D gene (6 bases). Germline V lookup: CDR1 SEHNR, CDR2 FQNEAQ (reference sequence). The CDR3 is 17 amino acids. V gave up 1 base and J gave up 8 bases, with 21 bases separating them. The CDR3 sequence is CASSLGTGTRKGDEQFF. In DNA form, the CDR3 reads TGTGCCAGCAGCTTAGGGACTGGGACACGAAAAGGGGATGAGCAGTTCTTC.

This clonotype was counted only a few times. This chain links TRBV12-3 or TRBV12-4 with TRBJ2-3; 7 bases fit TRBD2. Trimming at V came to 5 bases and at J to 2 bases, leaving 1 base not matched to a gene. CDR3 length: 13 amino acids. The CDR3 region is CASSRDYTDTQYF. The CDR3 DNA reads as TGTGCCAGCAGTCGGGACTACACAGATACGCAGTATTTT.

The chain combines TRBV5-1 with TRBJ2-1; the match to TRBD1 covers 7 bases. This CDR3 region has 20 residues. CDR1 and CDR2 (germline): SGHRS, YFSETQ. The V segment lost 0 bases and the J segment 2 bases; nucleotides outside the gene matches: 17. This CDR3 reads CASSLASLELRGIAYNEQFF. DNA for the CDR3: TGCGCCAGCAGCTTGGCCAGCCTCGAACTCAGGGGGATCGCCTACAATGAGCAGTTCTTC.

This sequence joins TRBV7-8 and TRBJ1-2, with 7 bases aligning to TRBD1. Trimming removed 1 base from V and 2 bases from J; junction bases left unmatched: 4. Germline loops: CDR1 SGHVS, CDR2 FQNEAQ. This CDR3 spans 15 amino acids. The CDR3 protein is CASSLGADRNYGYTF. The CDR3 nucleotides read TGTGCCAGCAGCTTAGGGGCGGACAGGAACTATGGCTACACCTTC.

This clonotype has more than one count but fewer than ten. The chain carries TRBV27 and TRBJ2-5, with unresolved D. This CDR3 is 14 amino acids long. The V end lost 5 bases, the J end lost 5 bases, and 15 bases lay between the germline ends. CDR1 is MNHEY, CDR2 SMNVEV, per germline (reference sequence). The CDR3 spells CASSHNTARETQYF. Here the CDR3 DNA reads TGTGCCAGCAGTCATAACACAGCAAGGGAGACCCAGTACTTC.

The rearrangement links TRBV24-1 to TRBJ2-5, with TRBD1 identical over 9 bases. Trimming at V came to 3 bases and at J to 2 bases, leaving 12 bases not matched to a gene. The CDR3 is 18 amino acids. CDR1 is KGHDR, CDR2 SFDVKD, per germline. CDR3 nucleotide sequence: TGTGCCACCAGTGATCCAGGGACAGGGAGGTCGGGGCAAGAGACCCAGTACTTC. Amino acid sequence: CATSDPGTGRSGQETQYF.

This clonotype was seen at least ten times. CDR3: CSASGDRGKIGQYF. CDR3 sequence (DNA): TGCAGTGCTAGTGGGGACAGGGGGAAAATTGGGCAGTACTTC. This sequence joins TRBV20-1 and TRBJ2-7; 11 nucleotides agree with TRBD1. The ends lost 3 bases at V and 9 bases at J; junction bases unmatched: 10. Germline V gives CDR1 DFQATT, CDR2 SNEGSKA (reference sequence). The CDR3 spans 14 residues.

The sample holds a few counts of this clonotype. The V and J genes are TRBV7-2 and TRBJ2-2; 9 nucleotides align to TRBD1. The V segment lost 5 bases and the J segment 7 bases; nucleotides outside the gene matches: 11. This CDR3 comprises 16 residues. Germline CDR1 is SGHTA and CDR2 is FQGNSA. The CDR3 DNA follows: TGTGCCAGCAGCCCCTGGGACAGGGTTTGGATCGGGGAGCTGTTTTTT. Translated, it gives CASSPWDRVWIGELFF.

The rearrangement uses TRBV6-1 and TRBJ2-7, with 13 bases identical to TRBD2. From germline, CDR1 is MNHNS and CDR2 SASEGT. CDR3 length: 16 amino acids. J was trimmed by 5 bases and V by 6 bases; bases with no gene match: 10. The CDR3 sequence is CASSHGLAGVFHEQYF. CDR3 nucleotides: TGTGCCAGCAGCCACGGACTAGCGGGAGTTTTCCACGAGCAGTACTTC.

DNA of the CDR3: TGCGCCAGCAGCCCCTATTCCCCGACTAGCGGGAGGGTGGATGAGCAGTTCTTC. It specifies CASSPYSPTSGRVDEQFF. The chain carries TRBV5-1 and TRBJ2-1, with 14 bases aligning to TRBD2. CDR3 length: 18 amino acids. V gave up 4 bases and J gave up 8 bases; unmatched junction bases: 14. Germline V gene lookup returns CDR1 SGHRS and CDR2 YFSETQ.

This clonotype has just a few counts. The chain links TRBV19 to TRBJ2-1; possibly TRBD2 for D (5 bases). This CDR3 has 14 amino acids. The germline gives CDR1 LNHDA, CDR2 SQIVND (reference sequence). V gave up 4 bases and J gave up 2 bases, with 9 bases separating them. The CDR3 region has the DNA TGTGCCAGTAGTAAGGCGGGCCCCTACAATGAGCAGTTCTTC. Its translation: CASSKAGPYNEQFF.

The genes are TRBV3-1 and TRBJ2-1; TRBD2 matches at 11 bases. This CDR3 spans 18 amino acids. V was pared by 2 bases and J by 4 bases, with 10 bases of the junction left unmatched. Germline CDR1 LGHDT, CDR2 YNNKEL (reference sequence). CDR3 sequence (DNA): TGTGCCAGCAGCCAAAGGAGACTAGCGGGATCGGCGTACAATGAGCAGTTCTTC. It specifies CASSQRRLAGSAYNEQFF.

In this sample, this clonotype turned up a few times. The chain has TRBV20-1 and TRBJ2-5; tentative D call: TRBD2 (7 bases). The CDR3 is 14 residues long. Germline assignment: CDR1 DFQATT and CDR2 SNEGSKA (reference sequence). The germline V and J ends were trimmed by 5 bases and 5 bases, with 18 bases remaining between them. Here the CDR3 reads CSAGRGAGRETQYF. In nucleotides, the CDR3 is TGCAGTGCTGGGAGGGGGGCCGGACGGGAGACCCAGTACTTC.

The chain combines TRBV7-6 with TRBJ2-7, with TRBD1 matching over 7 bases. The CDR3 extends over 15 amino acids. V shed 0 bases and J 5 bases; nucleotides not matched to a gene: 7. Germline lookup yields CDR1 SGHVS and CDR2 FNYEAQ. This CDR3 reads CASSLAGGLLNEQYF. As DNA, the CDR3 is TGTGCCAGCAGCTTAGCAGGGGGCTTATTAAACGAGCAGTACTTC.

The chain has TRBV18 and TRBJ2-3, with D possibly being TRBD2 (5 bases). Per the germline V gene, CDR1 is KGHSH and CDR2 is LQKENI. Deletions cut 1 base from V and 4 bases from J, with 12 bases between. This CDR3 contains 15 residues. The CDR3 protein is CASSPLTSQPDTQYF. The CDR3 DNA follows: TGTGCCAGCTCACCACTCACTAGTCAGCCAGATACGCAGTATTTT.

This clonotype was recorded many times. The rearrangement joins TRBV3-1 to TRBJ1-3; D remains unclear. The CDR3 consists of 13 residues. The V gene lost 4 bases and the J gene lost 7 bases, with 11 bases spanning the gap. Germline V gives CDR1 LGHDT, CDR2 YNNKEL (reference sequence). CDR3 sequence reads: CASSPVNGNTIYF. The CDR3 DNA sequence: TGTGCCAGCAGCCCCGTGAACGGGAACACCATATATTTT.

This clonotype was seen a few times. The chain joins TRBV2 to TRBJ2-1, with 11 bases lining up with TRBD2. This CDR3 is built from 16 residues. Germline CDR1 is SNHLY and CDR2 is FYNNEI. With V trimmed by 3 bases and J by 7 bases, 8 bases remained unmatched. The CDR3, as DNA: TGTGCCAGCAGTGAGATGATAGCGGGAGGGGGGAATGAGCAGTTCTTC. This gives the protein CASSEMIAGGGNEQFF.

This clonotype has more than one count but fewer than ten. The CDR3 sequence is CASSRWGTEAFF. CDR3 DNA sequence: TGTGCCAGTAGTAGGTGGGGCACTGAAGCTTTCTTT. This chain uses TRBV19 with TRBJ1-1; D is uncertain. This CDR3 has 12 amino acids. V was clipped by 4 bases and J by 4 bases, with 7 bases between them. CDR1 is LNHDA and CDR2 is SQIVND in the germline V gene (reference sequence).

In its sample, this clonotype was seen many times. CDR3 DNA: TGTGCCAGCAGTTTGGGGTCCGCGGCCTACGAGCAGTACTTC. It yields the protein CASSLGSAAYEQYF. The chain has TRBV12-3 or TRBV12-4 and TRBJ2-7; no clear D. V lost 3 bases and J 2 bases, leaving 11 bases between the germline ends. The CDR3 length is 14 residues.